This T cell receptor (beta chain) was identified during a study of identical twins. In its sample, this clonotype was seen a few times. This CDR3 region has 14 residues. The V end was cut by 0 bases, the J end by 10 bases, with 13 bases between. Germline values: CDR1 MNHEY, CDR2 SVGAGI. A universal primer site arose from template switching, and cDNA bore unique molecular identifiers. From the 5' RACE reads, TCRdb called clonotypes with MiXCR, one entry per CDR3 protein. The sample has 650,000 to 750,000 distinct CDR3 sequences; 20% to 25% are singletons. This sample was also put to use in a study of T cells expressing NK-cell markers. As reported in that work: Sorted CD3+CD56+NKG2C+, CD3+CD56+NKG2C- and CD3+CD56-NKG2C+ T-cell subsets were beta-chain profiled. These clonotypes also led the CD3+CD56-NKG2C+ fraction in a handful of donors.

Sequencing input: PBMCs. The rearrangement links TRBV6-5 to TRBJ2-1, with D tentatively TRBD1 or TRBD2 (5 bases each). This sequence was found in a woman under 30 in good health. This CDR3 is CASSYSTRGGEQFF. The CDR3 DNA reads as TGTGCCAGCAGTTACTCGACCCGGGGCGGGGAGCAGTTCTTC.